The T cell receptor beta chain described here comes from a study of technical replicates of blood from a few donors. Germline V CDR1 and CDR2: SGDLS, YYNGEE. V dropped 4 bases and J dropped 0 bases, with 14 bases sitting between them. This CDR3 contains 16 residues. The assay was immunoSEQ multiplex PCR, and TCRdb's table has in-frame clones only and misses some. The sample carries tens of thousands of clones, approximately 94% recorded once. V usage is TRBV9 and J usage is TRBJ1-3; D might be TRBD1 (6 bases). Sequenced material: T cells isolated from PBMCs. The receptor was derived from a human donor in good health. CDR3 bases: TGTGCCAGCAGCCCTGGGGGCAGCTCCTCTGGAAACACCATATATTTT. This translates into CASSPGGSSSGNTIYF.